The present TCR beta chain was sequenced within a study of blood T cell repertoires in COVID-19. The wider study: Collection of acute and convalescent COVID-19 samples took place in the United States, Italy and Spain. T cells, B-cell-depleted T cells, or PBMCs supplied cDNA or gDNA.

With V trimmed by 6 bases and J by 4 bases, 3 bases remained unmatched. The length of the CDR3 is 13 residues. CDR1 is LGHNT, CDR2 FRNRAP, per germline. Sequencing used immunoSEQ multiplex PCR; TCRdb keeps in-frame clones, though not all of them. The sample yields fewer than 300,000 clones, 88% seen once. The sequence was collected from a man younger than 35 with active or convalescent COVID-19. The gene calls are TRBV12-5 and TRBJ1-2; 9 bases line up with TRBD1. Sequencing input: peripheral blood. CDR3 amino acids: CASGPDRGYGYTF. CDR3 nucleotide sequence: TGTGCTAGTGGCCCGGACAGGGGCTATGGCTACACCTTC.